One sample yielded the 15 T cell receptor beta chains listed below, sequenced in a study of T cell responses to AZD1222 COVID-19 vaccine. Profiled with immunoSEQ multiplex PCR; TCRdb holds only in-frame clones, not every one. The data hold roughly 170,000 clones, with 85% to 90% observed a single time. The sample in question was peripheral blood, obtained on day 0 of AZD1222 vaccination. Receptors originate from an adult in good health.

CDR3 in amino acids: CAWDRKGLELKKTFF. Here the CDR3 DNA reads TGTGCCTGGGACCGCAAGGGACTGGAACTGAAGAAGACTTTCTTT. The chain carries TRBV30 and TRBJ1-1; possibly TRBD1 for D (5 bases). Germline V gene data show CDR1 as GTSNPN and CDR2 as SVGIG (reference sequence). This CDR3 is built from 15 residues. V was pared by 5 bases and J by 12 bases, with 28 bases between. The complete variable domain, with remaining parts taken from reference TRBV30 and TRBJ1-1, reads SQTIHQWPATLVQPVGSPLSLECTVEGTSNPNLYWYRQAAGRGLQLLFYSVGIGQISSEVPQNLSASRPQDRQFILSSKKLLLSDSGFYLCAWDRKGLELKKTFFGQGTRLTVV.

The chain recombines TRBV7-2 with TRBJ1-1; no definite D call. CDR1 and CDR2 from the germline V gene are SGHTA and FQGNSA. The CDR3 length is 13 residues. V was pared by 3 bases and J by 4 bases, with 9 bases between. The CDR3 region is CASSLNPGTEAFF. The CDR3 coding sequence is TGTGCCAGCAGCTTGAACCCAGGCACTGAAGCTTTCTTT. Full variable domain (missing parts from reference TRBV7-2 and TRBJ1-1): GAGVSQSPSNKVTEKGKDVELRCDPISGHTALYWYRQSLGQGLEFLIYFQGNSAPDKSGLPSDRFSAERTGGSVSTLTIQRTQQEDSAVYLCASSLNPGTEAFFGQGTRLTVV.

This chain joins TRBV3-1 (or the pseudogene TRBV3-2) and TRBJ2-7; no clear D. Trimming shortened V by 4 bases and J by 7 bases, and 11 bases separated the two germline ends. The CDR3 has 12 residues. Germline V CDR1 and CDR2: LGHDT, YNNKEL (reference sequence). In DNA, the CDR3 is TGTGCCAGCAGCCTGCTGGGAACAGAGCAGTACTTC. Protein sequence: CASSLLGTEQYF.

This chain links TRBV6-5 with TRBJ1-2; perhaps TRBD1 as D (5 bases). This CDR3 region has 12 residues. Trimming left V 3 bases short and J 8 bases short, with 10 bases between. Germline CDR1 reads MNHEY; CDR2 reads SVGAGI. The CDR3 region has the DNA TGTGCCAGCAGTTATGAGGGGAGAGGCTACACCTTC. Translation gives CASSYEGRGYTF.

The chain has TRBV7-9 and TRBJ2-5, with TRBD1 matching 8 bases. The germline V gene encodes CDR1 SEHNR and CDR2 FQNEAQ (reference sequence). J gave up 5 bases and V 5 bases, and 7 bases lay outside the gene matches. The CDR3 runs to 14 residues. The CDR3 DNA follows: TGTGCCAGCAGCCTCAGGGGGCGCGTGGAGACCCAGTACTTC. This translates into CASSLRGRVETQYF.

The chain joins TRBV28 to TRBJ2-3; D gene unclear. V was pared by 4 bases and J by 1 base, with 18 bases between. The CDR3 length is 17 residues. The V gene's germline CDR1 is MDHEN and CDR2 SYDVKM. The CDR3 DNA reads as TGTGCCAGCAGTTCCCCCGTCAAGGGATCGGGCACAGATACGCAGTATTTT. This gives the protein CASSSPVKGSGTDTQYF.

The CDR3 region has the DNA TGTGCCAGCCCGGGGGGCACCGCTAACTATGGCTACACCTTC. This encodes CASPGGTANYGYTF. The chain links TRBV2 to TRBJ1-2, with D possibly being TRBD1 (6 bases). Germline-derived CDR1 and CDR2 are SNHLY and FYNNEI. Trimming took 8 bases from V and 0 from J, leaving 13 bases between them. This CDR3 spans 14 amino acids.

This rearrangement joins TRBV4-1 to TRBJ1-1; the match to TRBD1 covers 7 bases. CDR3 length: 14 residues. Germline loops: CDR1 MGHRA, CDR2 YSYEKL. Germline trimming cut 5 bases from V and 5 bases from J; bases unmatched to any gene: 8. The CDR3 nucleotides are TGCGCCAGCAGCTTATTCTCGGACAGGACTGAAGCTTTCTTT. This codes for CASSLFSDRTEAFF.

V and J are TRBV5-1 and TRBJ2-5; 7 nucleotides agree with TRBD1. CDR1 and CDR2 (germline): SGHRS, YFSETQ. V lost 4 bases to trimming and J lost 8 bases; unmatched junction nucleotides: 11. The CDR3 has 14 amino acids. The CDR3 sequence: CASSPRQGLETQYF. The CDR3 DNA follows: TGCGCCAGCAGCCCCCGACAGGGATTAGAAACCCAGTACTTC.

The CDR3 sequence: CASSGAQGAGNYGYTF. Written as DNA, the CDR3 is TGTGCCAGCAGCGGAGCCCAGGGAGCGGGTAACTATGGCTACACCTTC. This chain joins TRBV9 and TRBJ1-2, with a weak D call TRBD1 (5 bases). In germline, CDR1 is SGDLS, CDR2 YYNGEE. Deletions cut 3 bases from V and 1 base from J, with 16 bases between. The CDR3 loop spans 16 amino acids.

This chain joins TRBV3-1 (or the pseudogene TRBV3-2) and TRBJ1-1; D is unclear. CDR1 is LGHDT, CDR2 YNNKEL, per germline (reference sequence). V was shortened by 4 bases and J by 6 bases, with 9 bases between the two germline ends. This CDR3 comprises 12 residues. The CDR3 sequence: CASSPGGPEAFF. CDR3 in DNA: TGTGCCAGCAGCCCTGGAGGCCCTGAAGCTTTCTTT.

The chain carries TRBV5-8 and TRBJ2-7; D may be TRBD1 (5 bases). From germline, CDR1 is SGHTS and CDR2 YDEGEE. Between the trimmed V and J ends, which lost 6 bases and 0 bases, there was a span of 10 bases. The CDR3 loop spans 13 amino acids. The CDR3 nucleotides are TGTGCCAGCAATCAGGACAACTCCTACGAGCAGTACTTC. This gives the protein CASNQDNSYEQYF.

The genes are TRBV5-1 and TRBJ2-5; D is possibly TRBD1 (5 bases). Trimming left V 0 bases short and J 4 bases short, with 19 bases between. Germline assignment: CDR1 SGHRS and CDR2 YFSETQ. This CDR3 is built from 17 residues. This CDR3 is CASSLVSGAGRGETQYF. The DNA of the CDR3 is TGCGCCAGCAGCTTGGTAAGTGGGGCAGGGCGTGGAGAGACCCAGTACTTC.

The chain carries TRBV9 and TRBJ2-1; a possible D gene is TRBD1 (5 bases). V lost 4 bases to trimming and J lost 2 bases, with 13 bases between them. The CDR3 has 15 amino acids. Germline loops: CDR1 SGDLS, CDR2 YYNGEE. The CDR3 protein is CASSPRTHAYNEQFF. As DNA, the CDR3 is TGTGCCAGCAGCCCCCGGACACACGCCTACAATGAGCAGTTCTTC.

The CDR3 nucleotides are TGTGCCAGCAGTTTGAGTTTACGGTCCTCTGGAAACACCATATATTTT. This codes for CASSLSLRSSGNTIYF. V gene TRBV27 combines with J gene TRBJ1-3; D remains unclear. Between the trimmed V and J ends, which lost 3 bases and 0 bases, there was a span of 12 bases. The CDR3 spans 16 residues. Germline values: CDR1 MNHEY, CDR2 SMNVEV (reference sequence).